A selection of T cell receptor beta chains follows, all from one sample in a study of cytomegalovirus exposure and HLA in healthy donors. Sequencing was performed with immunoSEQ multiplex PCR; in TCRdb, only in-frame clones are kept and a portion is missing. The data contain roughly 150,000 clones, roughly 82% of them singletons. Sequencing was done on a sample of PBMCs. The receptors here all came from a woman aged 45-59 years in good health and CMV-seropositive. The CDR3 runs from the conserved cysteine through the conserved F or W. A D gene is named only where the DNA matches it firmly.

NA	TRBV7-2	TRBJ2-7	CASSLKTVKTYEQYF
NA	TRBV7-8	TRBJ2-1	CASSSHSGDNEQFF
TRBD1	TRBV15	TRBJ2-7	CATSRSPGQFDEQYF
TRBD1	TRBV7-6	TRBJ2-7	CASSLRTGVTMPEQYF
TRBD2	TRBV9	TRBJ2-2	CASSVDPLAGGPKAGELFF
TRBD2	TRBV11-2	TRBJ2-1	CASSSGGLFAEQFF
TRBD1	TRBV6-1	TRBJ1-4	CASSGTGGEKLFF
NA	TRBV30	TRBJ2-5	CAWTKRTRETQYF
NA	TRBV5-1	TRBJ2-7	CASSLGGASVEQYF
NA	TRBV13	TRBJ1-5	CASSLGGAGQPQHF
TRBD2	TRBV7-8	TRBJ2-7	CASSQQPGGEQYF
NA	TRBV5-1	TRBJ1-3	CASRDNPAGNTIYF
NA	TRBV6-6	TRBJ1-5	CASSYWGGEPQHF
TRBD1	TRBV19	TRBJ2-7	CASSNPAGGSYEQYF
NA	TRBV4-1	TRBJ1-5	CASKIGVLSNQPQHF
TRBD2	TRBV6-1	TRBJ2-7	CASSVTSGGYEQYF
NA	TRBV10-1	TRBJ2-3	CASSAGRPDTQYF
NA	TRBV30	TRBJ1-4	CAWSVRGIGEKLFF
TRBD1	TRBV10-3	TRBJ1-2	CAIRWDRQEYGYTF
TRBD1	TRBV18	TRBJ2-1	CASSVAGGFEQFF
NA	TRBV5-8	TRBJ2-7	CASSLAWQYEQYF
NA	TRBV7-9	TRBJ2-7	CSSSLAEGGPPHEQYF
NA	TRBV15	TRBJ2-2	CATHWGGADTGELFF